Listed below are T cell receptor beta chains from one sample, sequenced in a study of T cell responses to AZD1222 COVID-19 vaccine. The repertoire was sequenced with immunoSEQ multiplex PCR; TCRdb's copy has only in-frame clones and lacks some. The sample lists 100,000 or so clones, 87% occurring once. Material: peripheral blood, obtained on day 0 of AZD1222 vaccination. The receptors come from an adult in good health. The CDR3 runs from the conserved cysteine through the conserved F or W. A D gene is named only where the DNA matches it firmly. Size is stated for part of the rows, as once, few or many counts, or as a class when the clone is expanded.

cdr3_aa: CASSYPSTGGGPGPQHF
cdr3_nt: TGTGCCAGCAGTTACCCGTCGACAGGGGGCGGACCAGGGCCCCAGCATTTT
v_call: TRBV6-2/TRBV6-3
d_call: TRBD1
clone_size: .
j_call: TRBJ1-5

cdr3_aa: CASSLGTRPGNTIYF
cdr3_nt: TGTGCCAGCAGCTTGGGGACTCGACCTGGAAACACCATATATTTT
v_call: TRBV5-4
d_call: .
clone_size: .
j_call: TRBJ1-3

cdr3_aa: CASSQDAVTGVRETQYF
cdr3_nt: TGTGCCAGCAGCCAAGATGCGGTGACAGGGGTTCGGGAGACCCAGTACTTC
v_call: TRBV4-2
d_call: TRBD1
clone_size: once
j_call: TRBJ2-5

cdr3_aa: CASTRPNYGYTF
cdr3_nt: TGTGCCAGCACACGGCCCAACTATGGCTACACCTTC
v_call: TRBV12-3/TRBV12-4
d_call: .
clone_size: .
j_call: TRBJ1-2

cdr3_aa: CASSDDSTYEQYF
cdr3_nt: TGTGCCAGCAGCGACGACAGTACCTACGAGCAGTACTTC
v_call: TRBV25-1
d_call: .
clone_size: .
j_call: TRBJ2-7

cdr3_aa: CASSYLGRGEQFF
cdr3_nt: TGTGCCAGCAGCTACCTTGGGCGAGGTGAGCAGTTCTTC
v_call: TRBV7-2
d_call: .
clone_size: .
j_call: TRBJ2-1

cdr3_aa: CTSSQDPPGGSNQPQHF
cdr3_nt: TGCACCAGCAGCCAAGACCCCCCGGGAGGGAGCAATCAGCCCCAGCATTTT
v_call: TRBV1
d_call: .
clone_size: .
j_call: TRBJ1-5

cdr3_aa: CASSQALLGGYTF
cdr3_nt: TGCGCCAGCAGCCAAGCTCTGCTGGGTGGCTACACCTTC
v_call: TRBV4-1
d_call: .
clone_size: .
j_call: TRBJ1-2

cdr3_aa: CASSTTQGKAFF
cdr3_nt: TGTGCCAGCAGCACCACACAGGGAAAAGCTTTCTTT
v_call: TRBV7-2
d_call: .
clone_size: once
j_call: TRBJ1-1

cdr3_aa: CASRQQGAYTYNEQFF
cdr3_nt: TGTGCCAGCAGACAACAGGGGGCCTATACGTATAATGAGCAGTTCTTC
v_call: TRBV27
d_call: TRBD1
clone_size: .
j_call: TRBJ2-1

cdr3_aa: CASRRNTEAFF
cdr3_nt: TGTGCCAGCAGGAGGAACACTGAAGCTTTCTTT
v_call: TRBV7-9
d_call: .
clone_size: once
j_call: TRBJ1-1

cdr3_aa: CASSLGQAAPGQPQHF
cdr3_nt: TGTGCCAGCAGCTTGGGTCAGGCGGCTCCAGGTCAGCCCCAGCATTTT
v_call: TRBV7-9
d_call: .
clone_size: .
j_call: TRBJ1-5

cdr3_aa: CASSRGQEAFF
cdr3_nt: TGTGCCAGCAGCAGAGGACAGGAAGCTTTCTTT
v_call: TRBV5-8
d_call: .
clone_size: .
j_call: TRBJ1-1

cdr3_aa: CASSPALGVSGANVLTF
cdr3_nt: TGTGCCAGCTCCCCGGCCTTGGGCGTCTCTGGGGCCAACGTCCTGACTTTC
v_call: TRBV18
d_call: .
clone_size: .
j_call: TRBJ2-6

cdr3_aa: CASTPGGAFSGNTIYF
cdr3_nt: TGTGCCAGCACCCCTGGGGGCGCCTTCTCTGGAAACACCATATATTTT
v_call: TRBV28
d_call: .
clone_size: .
j_call: TRBJ1-3

cdr3_aa: CSASQGPEYEQYF
cdr3_nt: TGCAGTGCTAGTCAGGGGCCAGAGTACGAGCAGTACTTC
v_call: TRBV20-1
d_call: .
clone_size: .
j_call: TRBJ2-7

cdr3_aa: CASSWDAEYGYTF
cdr3_nt: TGTGCCAGCAGTTGGGACGCCGAGTATGGCTACACCTTC
v_call: TRBV6-5
d_call: .
clone_size: .
j_call: TRBJ1-2

cdr3_aa: CASSQSEACPFGKTQYF
cdr3_nt: TGCGCCAGCAGTCAATCGGAGGCGTGTCCTTTTGGTAAGACCCAGTACTTC
v_call: TRBV23-1
d_call: .
clone_size: .
j_call: TRBJ2-5

cdr3_aa: CAWSADGADGYTF
cdr3_nt: TGTGCCTGGAGTGCAGACGGGGCGGATGGCTACACCTTC
v_call: TRBV30
d_call: .
clone_size: .
j_call: TRBJ1-2

cdr3_aa: CASSISQGAHTEAFF
cdr3_nt: TGTGCCAGCAGCATCTCGCAGGGGGCTCACACTGAAGCTTTCTTT
v_call: TRBV9
d_call: TRBD1
clone_size: .
j_call: TRBJ1-1

cdr3_aa: CATSDYRGIQETQYF
cdr3_nt: TGTGCCACCAGTGATTATCGCGGAATCCAAGAGACCCAGTACTTC
v_call: TRBV24-1
d_call: .
clone_size: .
j_call: TRBJ2-5

cdr3_aa: CATSDSLDLAGGLADTQYF
cdr3_nt: TGTGCCACCAGTGATTCTCTCGACCTAGCGGGAGGGTTGGCAGATACGCAGTATTTT
v_call: TRBV24-1
d_call: TRBD2
clone_size: .
j_call: TRBJ2-3

cdr3_aa: CASSQDTGVGSNEQYF
cdr3_nt: TGTGCCAGCAGCCAAGATACGGGGGTTGGCAGCAACGAGCAGTACTTC
v_call: TRBV4-2
d_call: .
clone_size: few
j_call: TRBJ2-7

cdr3_aa: CASSEDRGPYGYTF
cdr3_nt: TGTGCCAGCAGCGAAGACAGGGGGCCCTATGGCTACACCTTC
v_call: TRBV5-4
d_call: TRBD1
clone_size: .
j_call: TRBJ1-2

cdr3_aa: CASSPGQGSDTQYF
cdr3_nt: TGTGCCAGCAGCCCCGGACAGGGGTCAGATACGCAGTATTTT
v_call: TRBV7-2
d_call: TRBD1
clone_size: .
j_call: TRBJ2-3

cdr3_aa: CASSTPGRNTEAFF
cdr3_nt: TGTGCCAGCAGCACACCGGGACGAAACACTGAAGCTTTCTTT
v_call: TRBV7-9
d_call: .
clone_size: few
j_call: TRBJ1-1

cdr3_aa: CSVDSSGVDYGYTF
cdr3_nt: TGCAGCGTTGACTCGTCAGGGGTAGACTATGGCTACACCTTC
v_call: TRBV29-1
d_call: .
clone_size: .
j_call: TRBJ1-2

cdr3_aa: CASSLGLASSYEQYF
cdr3_nt: TGTGCCAGCAGCTTAGGACTAGCGAGCTCCTACGAGCAGTACTTC
v_call: TRBV7-2
d_call: TRBD2
clone_size: .
j_call: TRBJ2-7

cdr3_aa: CASSYGTRSVLETQYF
cdr3_nt: TGTGCCAGCAGTTACGGGACTAGAAGTGTTCTGGAGACCCAGTACTTC
v_call: TRBV6-2/TRBV6-3
d_call: TRBD2
clone_size: .
j_call: TRBJ2-5

cdr3_aa: CASSPGTSKNIQYF
cdr3_nt: TGTGCCAGCAGCCCTGGGACTAGCAAAAACATTCAGTACTTC
v_call: TRBV7-2
d_call: TRBD2
clone_size: .
j_call: TRBJ2-4